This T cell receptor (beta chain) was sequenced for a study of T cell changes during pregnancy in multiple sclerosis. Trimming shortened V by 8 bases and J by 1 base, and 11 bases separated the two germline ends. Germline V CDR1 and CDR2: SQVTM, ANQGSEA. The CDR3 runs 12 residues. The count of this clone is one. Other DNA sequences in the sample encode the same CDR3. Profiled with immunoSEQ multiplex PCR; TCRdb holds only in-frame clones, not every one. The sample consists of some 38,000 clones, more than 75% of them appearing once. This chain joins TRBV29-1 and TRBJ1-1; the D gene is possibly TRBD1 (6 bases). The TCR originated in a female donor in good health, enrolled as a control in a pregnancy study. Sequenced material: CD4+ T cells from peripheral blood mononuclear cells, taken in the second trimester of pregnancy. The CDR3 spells CSSLTGNTEAFF. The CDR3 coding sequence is TGCAGCTCTTTGACAGGGAACACTGAAGCTTTCTTT.